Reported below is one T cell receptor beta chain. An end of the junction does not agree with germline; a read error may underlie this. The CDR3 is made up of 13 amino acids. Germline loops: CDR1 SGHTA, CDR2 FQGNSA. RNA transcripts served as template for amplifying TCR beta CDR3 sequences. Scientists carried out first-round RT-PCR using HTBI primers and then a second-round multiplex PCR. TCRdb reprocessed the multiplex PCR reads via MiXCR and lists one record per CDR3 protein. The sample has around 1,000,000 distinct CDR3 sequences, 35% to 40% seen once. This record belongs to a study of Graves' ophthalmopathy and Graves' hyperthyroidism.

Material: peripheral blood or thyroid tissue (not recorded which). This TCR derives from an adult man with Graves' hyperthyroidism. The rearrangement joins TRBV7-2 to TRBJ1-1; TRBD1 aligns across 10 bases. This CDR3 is CASSLGDRGETFF. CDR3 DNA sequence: TGTGCCAGCAGCTTAGGGGACAGGGGTGAAACTTTCTTT.